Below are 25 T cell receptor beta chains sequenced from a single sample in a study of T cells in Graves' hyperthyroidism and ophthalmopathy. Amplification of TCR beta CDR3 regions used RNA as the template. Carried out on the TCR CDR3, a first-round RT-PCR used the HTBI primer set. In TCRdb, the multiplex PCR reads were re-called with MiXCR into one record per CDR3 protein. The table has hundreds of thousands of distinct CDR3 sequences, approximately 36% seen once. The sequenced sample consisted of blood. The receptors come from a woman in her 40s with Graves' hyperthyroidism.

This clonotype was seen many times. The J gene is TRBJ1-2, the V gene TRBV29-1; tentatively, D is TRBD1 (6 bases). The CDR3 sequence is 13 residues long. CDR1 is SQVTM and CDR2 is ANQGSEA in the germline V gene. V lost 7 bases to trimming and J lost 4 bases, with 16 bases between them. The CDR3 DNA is TGCAGCGCAGGGGTGGGAGTGGGCTATGGCTACACCTTC. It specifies CSAGVGVGYGYTF.

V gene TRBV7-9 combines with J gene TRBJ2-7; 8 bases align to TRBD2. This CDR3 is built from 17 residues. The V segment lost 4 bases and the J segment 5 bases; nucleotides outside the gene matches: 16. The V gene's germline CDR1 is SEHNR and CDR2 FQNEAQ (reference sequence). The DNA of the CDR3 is TGTGCCAGCAGCTCCCGGGGGGGACCGGGGCCGGTGGACGAGCAGTACTTC. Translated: CASSSRGGPGPVDEQYF.

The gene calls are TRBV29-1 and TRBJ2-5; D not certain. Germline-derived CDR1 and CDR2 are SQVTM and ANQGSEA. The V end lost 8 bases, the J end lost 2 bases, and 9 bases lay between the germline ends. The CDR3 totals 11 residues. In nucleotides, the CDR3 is TGCAGCCCTCGAGATCAAGAGACCCAGTACTTC. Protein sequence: CSPRDQETQYF.

The CDR3 DNA reads TGTGCCAGCAGCTTAAGGGACGGGCAGAGCACTGAAGCTTTCTTT. Amino acid sequence: CASSLRDGQSTEAFF. This sequence joins TRBV7-8 and TRBJ1-1, with TRBD1 as a possible D gene (5 bases). V dropped 2 bases and J dropped 4 bases, with 14 bases sitting between them. Germline V gene data show CDR1 as SGHVS and CDR2 as FQNEAQ. This CDR3 is built from 15 residues.

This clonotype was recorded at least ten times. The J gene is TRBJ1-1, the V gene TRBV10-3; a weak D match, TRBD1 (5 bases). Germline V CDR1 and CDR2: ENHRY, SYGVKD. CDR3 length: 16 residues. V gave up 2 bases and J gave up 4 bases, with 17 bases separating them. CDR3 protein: CAISEPRGREGTEAFF. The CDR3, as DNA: TGTGCCATCAGTGAGCCTCGGGGCAGGGAGGGCACTGAAGCTTTCTTT.

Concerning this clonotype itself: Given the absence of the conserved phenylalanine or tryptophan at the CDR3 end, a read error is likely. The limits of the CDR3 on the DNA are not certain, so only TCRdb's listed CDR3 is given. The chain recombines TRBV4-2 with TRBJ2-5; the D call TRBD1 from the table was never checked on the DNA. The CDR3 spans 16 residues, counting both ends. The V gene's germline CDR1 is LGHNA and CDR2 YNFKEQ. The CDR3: CASSQARANYGYTFGS.

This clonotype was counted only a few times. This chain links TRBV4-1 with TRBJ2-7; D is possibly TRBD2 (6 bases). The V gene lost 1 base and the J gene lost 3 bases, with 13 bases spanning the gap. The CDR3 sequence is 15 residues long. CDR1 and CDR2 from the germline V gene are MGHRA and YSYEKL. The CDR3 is CASSQGGGSDYEQYF. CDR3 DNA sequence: TGCGCCAGCAGCCAAGGAGGAGGGTCTGACTACGAGCAGTACTTC.

In DNA, the CDR3 is TGCAGCGTTGAAGGGGCCACAGGGACGGGTGGCTACACCTTC. It encodes CSVEGATGTGGYTF. The rearrangement joins TRBV29-1 to TRBJ1-2; D perhaps matches TRBD1 (6 bases). This CDR3 contains 14 residues. Germline loops: CDR1 SQVTM, CDR2 ANQGSEA. V lost 1 base and J lost 7, with 16 bases in between.

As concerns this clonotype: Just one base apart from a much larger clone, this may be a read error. DNA for the CDR3: TGCAGAGCTTTAGGTGGCAGGCACTATGGCTACACCTTC. This translates into CRALGGRHYGYTF. This chain links TRBV20-1 with TRBJ1-2; D unclear. CDR1 and CDR2 (germline): DFQATT, SNEGSKA (reference sequence). The CDR3 has 13 residues.

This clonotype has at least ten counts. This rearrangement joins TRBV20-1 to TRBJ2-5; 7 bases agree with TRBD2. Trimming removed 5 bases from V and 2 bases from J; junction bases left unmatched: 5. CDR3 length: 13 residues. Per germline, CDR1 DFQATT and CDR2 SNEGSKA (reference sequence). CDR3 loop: CSAPGGGQETQYF. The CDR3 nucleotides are TGCAGTGCTCCTGGGGGGGGACAAGAGACCCAGTACTTC.

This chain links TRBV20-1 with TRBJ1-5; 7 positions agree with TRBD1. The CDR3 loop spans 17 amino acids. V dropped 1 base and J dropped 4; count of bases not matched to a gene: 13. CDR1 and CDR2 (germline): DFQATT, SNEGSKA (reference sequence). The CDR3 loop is CSARVTGAYRFNQPQHF. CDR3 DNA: TGCAGTGCTAGAGTTACAGGGGCATATCGATTTAATCAGCCCCAGCATTTT.

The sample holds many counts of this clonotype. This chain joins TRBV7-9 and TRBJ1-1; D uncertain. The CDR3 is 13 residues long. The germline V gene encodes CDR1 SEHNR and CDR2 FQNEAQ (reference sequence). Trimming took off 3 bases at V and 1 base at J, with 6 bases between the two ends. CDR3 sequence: CASSFIPNTEAFF. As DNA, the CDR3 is TGTGCCAGCAGCTTTATCCCGAACACTGAAGCTTTCTTT.

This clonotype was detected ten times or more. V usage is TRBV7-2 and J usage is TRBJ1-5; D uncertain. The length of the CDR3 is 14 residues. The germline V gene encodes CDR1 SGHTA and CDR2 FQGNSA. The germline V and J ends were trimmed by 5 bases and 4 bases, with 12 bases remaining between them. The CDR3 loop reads CASSQGSGNQPQHF. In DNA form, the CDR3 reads TGTGCCAGCAGCCAAGGGAGTGGTAATCAGCCCCAGCATTTT.

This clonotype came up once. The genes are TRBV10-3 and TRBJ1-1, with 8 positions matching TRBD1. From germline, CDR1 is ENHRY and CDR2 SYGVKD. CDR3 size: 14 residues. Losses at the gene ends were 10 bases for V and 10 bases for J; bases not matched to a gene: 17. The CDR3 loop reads CATTLDRGVGVAFF. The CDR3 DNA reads TGTGCCACCACCCTCGACAGGGGTGTGGGAGTAGCTTTCTTT.

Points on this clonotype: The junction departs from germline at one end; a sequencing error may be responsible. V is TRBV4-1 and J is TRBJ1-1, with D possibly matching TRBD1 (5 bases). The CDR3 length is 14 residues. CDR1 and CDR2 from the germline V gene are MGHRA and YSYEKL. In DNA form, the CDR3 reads TGCGCCAGCAGGTACGGGACGGGGAACACTGAAGATTTCTTT. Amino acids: CASRYGTGNTEDFF.

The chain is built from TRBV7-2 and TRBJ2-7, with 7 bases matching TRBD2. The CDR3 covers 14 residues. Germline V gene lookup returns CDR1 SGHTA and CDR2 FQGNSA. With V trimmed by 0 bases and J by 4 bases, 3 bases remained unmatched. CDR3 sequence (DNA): TGTGCCAGCAGCTTAGCGAGCGGGAATTACGAGCAGTACTTC. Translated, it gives CASSLASGNYEQYF.

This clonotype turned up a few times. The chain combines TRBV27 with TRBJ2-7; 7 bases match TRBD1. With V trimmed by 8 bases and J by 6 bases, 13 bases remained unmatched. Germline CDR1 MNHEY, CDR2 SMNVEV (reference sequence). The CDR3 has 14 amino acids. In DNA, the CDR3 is TGTGCCAGCGGGTTAGGGACAGTGACTGGCGAGCAGTACTTC. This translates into CASGLGTVTGEQYF.

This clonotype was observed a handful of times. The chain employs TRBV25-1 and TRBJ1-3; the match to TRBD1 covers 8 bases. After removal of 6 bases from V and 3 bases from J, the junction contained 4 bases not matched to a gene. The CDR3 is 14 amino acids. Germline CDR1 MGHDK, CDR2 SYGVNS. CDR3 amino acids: CASSGQGDGNTIYF. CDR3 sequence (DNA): TGTGCCAGCAGCGGACAGGGAGATGGAAACACCATATATTTT. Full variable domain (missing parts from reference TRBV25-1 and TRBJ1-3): EADIYQTPRYLVIGTGKKITLECSQTMGHDKMYWYQQDPGMELHLIHYSYGVNSTEKGDLSSESTVSRIRTEHFPLTLESARPSHTSQYLCASSGQGDGNTIYFGEGSWLTVV.

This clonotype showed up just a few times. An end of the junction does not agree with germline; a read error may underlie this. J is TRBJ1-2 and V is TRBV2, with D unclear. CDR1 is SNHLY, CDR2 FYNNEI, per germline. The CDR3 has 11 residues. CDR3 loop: CAISGTYGNTF. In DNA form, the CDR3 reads TGTGCCATCAGTGGCACCTATGGAAACACCTTC. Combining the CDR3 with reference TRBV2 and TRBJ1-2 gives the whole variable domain EPEVTQTPSHQVTQMGQEVILRCVPISNHLYFYWYRQILGQKVEFLVSFYNNEISEKSEIFDDQFSVERPDGSNFTLKIRSTKLEDSAMYFCAISGTYGNTFGSGTRLTVV.

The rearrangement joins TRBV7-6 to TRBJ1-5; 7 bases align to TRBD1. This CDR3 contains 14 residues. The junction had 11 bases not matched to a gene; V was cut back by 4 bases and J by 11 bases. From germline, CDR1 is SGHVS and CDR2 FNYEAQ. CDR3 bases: TGTGCCAGCAGCTCGCGACAGGGAGACGAGACCCAGCATTTT. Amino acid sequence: CASSSRQGDETQHF.

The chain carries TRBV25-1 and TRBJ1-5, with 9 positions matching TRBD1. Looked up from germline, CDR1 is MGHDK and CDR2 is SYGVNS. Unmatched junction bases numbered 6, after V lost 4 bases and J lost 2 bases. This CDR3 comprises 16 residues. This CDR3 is CASSATGGGGNQPQHF. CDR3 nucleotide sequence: TGTGCCAGCAGTGCAACAGGGGGCGGAGGCAATCAGCCCCAGCATTTT.

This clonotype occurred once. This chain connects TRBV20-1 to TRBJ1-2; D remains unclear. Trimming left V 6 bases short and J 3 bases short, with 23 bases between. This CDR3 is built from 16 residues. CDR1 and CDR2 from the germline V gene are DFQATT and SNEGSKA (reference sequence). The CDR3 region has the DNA TGCAGTGCCAGCTCACCACCCCCGGGGAGGGACTATGGCTACACCTTC. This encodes CSASSPPPGRDYGYTF.

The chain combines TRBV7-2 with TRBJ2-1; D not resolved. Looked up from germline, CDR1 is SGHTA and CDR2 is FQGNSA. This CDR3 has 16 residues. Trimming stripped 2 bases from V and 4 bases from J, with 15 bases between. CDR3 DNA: TGTGCCAGCAGCTTAAATACGCAACTTAAATACAATGAGCAGTTCTTC. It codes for CASSLNTQLKYNEQFF. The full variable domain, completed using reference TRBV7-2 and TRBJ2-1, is GAGVSQSPSNKVTEKGKDVELRCDPISGHTALYWYRQSLGQGLEFLIYFQGNSAPDKSGLPSDRFSAERTGGSVSTLTIQRTQQEDSAVYLCASSLNTQLKYNEQFFGPGTRLTVL.

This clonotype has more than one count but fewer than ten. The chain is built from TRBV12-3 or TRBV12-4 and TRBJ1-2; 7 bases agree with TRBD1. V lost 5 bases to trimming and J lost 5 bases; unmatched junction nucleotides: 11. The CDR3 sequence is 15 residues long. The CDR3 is CASSPRGRPAYGYTF. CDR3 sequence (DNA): TGTGCCAGCAGTCCCAGGGGGAGGCCGGCGTATGGCTACACCTTC.

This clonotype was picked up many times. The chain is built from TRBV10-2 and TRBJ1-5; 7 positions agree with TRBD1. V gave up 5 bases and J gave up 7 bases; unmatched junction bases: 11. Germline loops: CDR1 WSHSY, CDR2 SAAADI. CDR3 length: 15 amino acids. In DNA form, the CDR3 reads TGCGCCAGCAGTCTTCAACAGGGGTTAGGACAGCCCCAGCATTTT. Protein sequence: CASSLQQGLGQPQHF.